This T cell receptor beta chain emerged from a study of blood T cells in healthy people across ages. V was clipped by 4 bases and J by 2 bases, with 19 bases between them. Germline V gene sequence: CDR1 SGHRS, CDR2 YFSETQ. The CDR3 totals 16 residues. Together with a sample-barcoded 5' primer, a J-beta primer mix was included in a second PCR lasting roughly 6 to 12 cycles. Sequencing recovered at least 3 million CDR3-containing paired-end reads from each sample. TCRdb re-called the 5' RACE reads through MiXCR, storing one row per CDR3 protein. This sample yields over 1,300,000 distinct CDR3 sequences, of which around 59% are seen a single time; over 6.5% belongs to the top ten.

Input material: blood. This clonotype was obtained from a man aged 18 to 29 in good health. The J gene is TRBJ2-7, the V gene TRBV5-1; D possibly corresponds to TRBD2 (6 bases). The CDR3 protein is CASSGYSGTLPYEQYF. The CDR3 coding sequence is TGCGCCAGCAGCGGTTATTCCGGGACTCTCCCCTACGAGCAGTACTTC.